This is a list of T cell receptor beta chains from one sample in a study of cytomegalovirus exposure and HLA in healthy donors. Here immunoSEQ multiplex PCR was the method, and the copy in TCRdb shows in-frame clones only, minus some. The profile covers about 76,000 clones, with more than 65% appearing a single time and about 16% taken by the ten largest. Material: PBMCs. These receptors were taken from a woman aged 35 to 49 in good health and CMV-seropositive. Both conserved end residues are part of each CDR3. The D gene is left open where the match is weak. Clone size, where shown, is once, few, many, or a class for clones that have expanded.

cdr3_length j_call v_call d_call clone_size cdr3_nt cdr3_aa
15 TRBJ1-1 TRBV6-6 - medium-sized TGTGCCAGCTCGAGCCCTTCGGGAGGGAACACTGAAGCTTTCTTT CASSSPSGGNTEAFF
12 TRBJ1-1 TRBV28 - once TGTGCCAGCAGTTTGCAGGACACTGAAGCTTTCTTT CASSLQDTEAFF
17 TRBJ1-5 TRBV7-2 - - TGTGCCAGCAGCTTAGTCCCCGGACAGATTAGCAATCAGCCCCAGCATTTT CASSLVPGQISNQPQHF
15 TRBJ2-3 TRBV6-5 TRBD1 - TGTGCCAGCAGTTACTCGACAGGGGGCGCAGATACGCAGTATTTT CASSYSTGGADTQYF
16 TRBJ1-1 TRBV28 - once TGTGCCAGCAGGGGGGCAGGAGTTGGGATGAACACTGAAGCTTTCTTT CASRGAGVGMNTEAFF
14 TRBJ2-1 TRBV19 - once TGTGCCAGTAGTATAGGGACGGGGTACCATGAGCAGTTCTTC CASSIGTGYHEQFF
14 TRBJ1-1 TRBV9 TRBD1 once TGTGCCAGCAGCGGACAGGGCCGGAACACTGAAGCTTTCTTT CASSGQGRNTEAFF
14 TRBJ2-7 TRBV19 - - TGTGCCAGTAGTATAGGAGGAGGGGAGGACGAGCAGTACTTC CASSIGGGEDEQYF
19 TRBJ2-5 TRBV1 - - TGCACCAGCAGCCAAGATCCCCGGCTAGCGACAGCATGGGCGGAGACCCAGTACTTC CTSSQDPRLATAWAETQYF
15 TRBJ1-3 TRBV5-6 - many TGTGCCAGCAGGATGGGACACCTCGGGGTAAACACCATATATTTT CASRMGHLGVNTIYF
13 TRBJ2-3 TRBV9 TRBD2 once TGTGCCAGCAGCCGGGGGGGAACAGATACGCAGTATTTT CASSRGGTDTQYF
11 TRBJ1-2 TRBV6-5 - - TGTGCCAGCAGTACTCGATCTGGCTACACCTTC CASSTRSGYTF
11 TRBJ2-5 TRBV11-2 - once TGTGCCAGCAGCTCTGAAGAGACCCAGTACTTC CASSSEETQYF
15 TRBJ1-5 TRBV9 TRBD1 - TGTGCCAGCAGCGTAGATTCAGGGGGCGGCCAGCCCCAGCATTTT CASSVDSGGGQPQHF
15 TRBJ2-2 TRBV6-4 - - TGTGCCAGCAGTGGTGACCCTTCAGGCACCGGGGAGCTGTTTTTT CASSGDPSGTGELFF
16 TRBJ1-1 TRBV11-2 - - TGTGCCAGCAGCTTAGATAAACAGGGTTTGAACACTGAAGCTTTCTTT CASSLDKQGLNTEAFF
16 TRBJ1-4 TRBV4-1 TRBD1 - TGCGCCAGCAGCCAACTTACGACAGGGGATGGTGAAAAACTGTTTTTT CASSQLTTGDGEKLFF
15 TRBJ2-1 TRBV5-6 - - TGTGCCAGCAGCTCGGACATGCGGGGTCACAATGAGCAGTTCTTC CASSSDMRGHNEQFF
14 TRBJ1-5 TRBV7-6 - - TGTGCCAGCAGCTTAGAAACAGGGAGCCAGCCCCAGCATTTT CASSLETGSQPQHF
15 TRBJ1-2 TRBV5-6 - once TGTGCCAGCAGCTTGGAGGGAGTTGGCGACTATGGCTACACCTTC CASSLEGVGDYGYTF
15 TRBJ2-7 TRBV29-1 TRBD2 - TGCAGCGTTGCGGGAGGGACCGCCGCTTCCTACGAGCAGTACTTC CSVAGGTAASYEQYF